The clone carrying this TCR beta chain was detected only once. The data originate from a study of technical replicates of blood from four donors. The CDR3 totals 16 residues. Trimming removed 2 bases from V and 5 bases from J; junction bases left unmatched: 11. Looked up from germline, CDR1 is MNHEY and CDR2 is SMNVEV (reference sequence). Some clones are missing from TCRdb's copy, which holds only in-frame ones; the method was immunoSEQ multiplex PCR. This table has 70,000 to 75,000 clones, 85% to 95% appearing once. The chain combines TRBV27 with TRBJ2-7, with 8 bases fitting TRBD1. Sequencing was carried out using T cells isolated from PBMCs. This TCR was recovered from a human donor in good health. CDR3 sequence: CASSLTIQGQGNEQYF. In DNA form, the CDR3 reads TGTGCCAGCAGTTTAACCATACAAGGACAGGGAAACGAGCAGTACTTC.